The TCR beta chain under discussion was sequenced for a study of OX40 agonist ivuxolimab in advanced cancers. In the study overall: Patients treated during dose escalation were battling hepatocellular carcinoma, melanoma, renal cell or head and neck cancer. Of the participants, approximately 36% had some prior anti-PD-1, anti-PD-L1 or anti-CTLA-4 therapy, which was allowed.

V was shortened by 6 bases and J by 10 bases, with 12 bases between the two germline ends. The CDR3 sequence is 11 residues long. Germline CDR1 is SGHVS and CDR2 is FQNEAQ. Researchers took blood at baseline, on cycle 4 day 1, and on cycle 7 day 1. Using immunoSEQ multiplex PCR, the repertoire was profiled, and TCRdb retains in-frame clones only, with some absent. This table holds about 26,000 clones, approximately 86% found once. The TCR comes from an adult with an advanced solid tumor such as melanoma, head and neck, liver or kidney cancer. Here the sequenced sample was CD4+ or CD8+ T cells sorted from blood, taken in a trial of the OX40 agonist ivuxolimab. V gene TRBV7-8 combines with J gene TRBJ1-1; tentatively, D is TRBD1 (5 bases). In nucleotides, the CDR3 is TGTGCCAGCAGGTCTATGGGGGGAGCTTTCTTT. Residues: CASRSMGGAFF.